This T cell receptor beta chain was recovered during a study of beta chain features in type 1 diabetes. Study-wide background: In all, 85 million to 130 million sorted cells from all samples were analyzed. The study's findings and limits: Within each of all four CD4+ subsets, Type 1 diabetes patients had TCRB CDR3s that were moderately but significantly shorter. Compared to healthy donors, patients appeared to have naive, central memory and Treg TCRB repertoires that were more alike.

This CDR3 has 20 amino acids. The trim removed 4 bases at V and 6 bases at J, leaving 24 bases unmatched. CDR1 is SGHRS, CDR2 YFSETQ, per germline. As every portion of the isolated RNA was reverse transcribed, the sequencing read expressed TCRB transcripts. TCRdb's copy holds only in-frame clones and misses some; the assay was immunoSEQ multiplex PCR. Of about 28,000 clones listed, approximately 64% are singletons. Worth noting for this clone: Its antigen remains unidentified.

The TCR sequence derives from a woman in her twenties or thirties with type 1 diabetes. Material for sequencing was Tregs from blood. The chain carries TRBV5-1 and TRBJ2-2, with 7 bases lining up with TRBD1. CDR3 sequence: CASSRSVLKLQGTLPGELFF. As DNA, the CDR3 is TGCGCCAGCAGCCGCTCGGTTCTCAAGCTACAGGGGACGTTACCCGGGGAGCTGTTTTTT.